This is a list of T cell receptor beta chains from one sample in a study of blood T cell repertoires in COVID-19. Here immunoSEQ multiplex PCR was the method, and the copy in TCRdb shows in-frame clones only, minus some. The data contain under 250,000 clones, 70% to 90% of them singletons. Material: PBMCs or T cells enriched from blood (not recorded which). The receptors were gathered from a man aged 40-49 years who had recovered from COVID-19. Each CDR3 is given without its conserved first and last residue. Each record gives: D gene, clone size, V gene, J gene, CDR3 length, CDR3 protein. The D gene is left open where the match is weak. The size entry is marked missing in some rows and otherwise reads once, few, many or a size class.

-	-	TRBV11-2	TRBJ1-3	13	ASSPFRREGNTIY
TRBD1	-	TRBV6-1	TRBJ1-5	13	ASSEGDSRIKPQH
TRBD2	-	TRBV9	TRBJ2-3	14	ASSVVGSGVSDTQY
-	-	TRBV6-2/TRBV6-3	TRBJ1-2	12	ASSYVGSNYGYT
-	-	TRBV5-1	TRBJ1-2	13	ASSLGAGNNYGYT
-	-	TRBV20-1	TRBJ1-4	8	SARGEKLF
TRBD1	-	TRBV7-9	TRBJ2-7	13	ASSLGQGSTYEQY
-	-	TRBV18	TRBJ1-5	13	ASSPGGGGNQPQH
-	-	TRBV28	TRBJ2-7	9	AAQGAYEQY
-	-	TRBV19	TRBJ1-2	12	ASSRGGRDYGYT
TRBD1	-	TRBV9	TRBJ2-3	15	ASSRPFRTGGTDTQY
TRBD1	-	TRBV6-6	TRBJ2-7	11	ASSYSPGTGLS
TRBD1	-	TRBV12-3/TRBV12-4	TRBJ1-2	11	ASSSGTDYSYT
TRBD1	-	TRBV30	TRBJ1-5	17	AWSVTRTGGPYSNQPQH
-	-	TRBV6-5	TRBJ2-7	12	ASSYWGEAYEQY
-	once	TRBV4-1	TRBJ2-2	16	ASSYGLGGLPFTGELF
-	-	TRBV7-2	TRBJ1-2	11	ASSLNRRGGYT
-	-	TRBV5-4	TRBJ2-2	12	ASRPGQNTGELF
TRBD2	-	TRBV11-3	TRBJ2-2	15	ASSQGGSGADTGELF
-	-	TRBV5-6	TRBJ1-5	14	ASSFYNVIGNQPQH
-	-	TRBV5-5	TRBJ2-3	12	ASSLVFTRDTQY
TRBD1	once	TRBV5-1	TRBJ1-2	12	ASSGQGALSGYT
TRBD1	-	TRBV3-1/TRBV3-2	TRBJ1-3	13	ASSQRDPRGHTIY
TRBD1	-	TRBV4-1	TRBJ2-7	12	ASSRGQGYYEQY
TRBD2	-	TRBV19	TRBJ2-3	12	ASSLAGGRYTQY
TRBD1	-	TRBV27	TRBJ1-2	11	ASRRDRVNGYT
-	-	TRBV7-9	TRBJ2-2	15	ASSFYGVGARTGELF
-	-	TRBV2	TRBJ2-7	12	ASRGSAGDDEQY